Listed here is a single TCR beta chain. The source of the sample is a study of blood T cell repertoires in COVID-19. Study overall: Donors in the United States, Italy and Spain gave samples during acute or convalescent COVID-19. Sources were T cells, B-cell-depleted T cells, or PBMCs; the material itself was cDNA or gDNA.

The CDR3 loop spans 14 amino acids. Trimming cost V 1 base and J 6 bases; bases outside gene matches: 3. Germline assignment: CDR1 SGDLS and CDR2 YYNGEE. Seattle patients were enrolled during active infection and followed longitudinally. As processed by the authors: Nucleated cell counts were estimated from reference gene primer amplification. TCRdb's table, derived via immunoSEQ multiplex PCR, lists solely in-frame clones and lacks some. V and J calls and clone size are copied from that table; D and trimming were computed from the DNA. In the table there are more than 75,000 clones, 80% to 90% of which are singletons.

This sequence joins TRBV9 and TRBJ1-5, with 8 bases aligning to TRBD1. The sequence was obtained from a man between 50 and 59 years old with COVID-19, enrolled during active disease. Sequenced material: peripheral blood. The DNA for the CDR3 is TGTGCCAGCAGCGTACAGGGGGCCGGTCAGCCCCAGCATTTT. As protein: CASSVQGAGQPQHF.